Shown below are 28 T cell receptor beta chains from a single sample sequenced in a study of persistence of HIV-infected CD4 T cells (dated by TCRdb to the early 2020s). These TCRs' antigens remain unknown. The immunoSEQ hsTCRB assay version 4, run in survey mode, was used to sequence TCRbeta repertoires from genomic DNA. The source is immuneACCESS, and TCRdb retained only in-frame sequences with V and J called. Part of the clones is not carried over; for the studies checked, unresolved V genes explain less than half of this, and the remainder is unexplained. The sample table shows tens of thousands of clones, and over 70% are seen once. Of the sample, under 3.5% is held by the ten largest clones. The treatment or condition label, as the study defines it: suppressive antiretroviral therapy. Cells were stimulated with lysates of CMV-infected fibroblasts at roughly 9.1 ug/mL. Nonresponding CD40L-negative CD69-negative CD45RO-high memory CD4+ T cells were sorted as memory populations depleted of antigen-responding cells.

This specimen was CD4+ T cells sorted from PBMCs after 18-hour stimulation, taken from a patient who received antiretroviral therapy. The meaning of the sample's cell subset or site label: CD40L-CD69- CD45RO-high memory CD4 T cells not responding to CMV lysate. The receptors originated from an adult man with HIV who was CMV-seropositive.

This clone was observed a few times. The chain carries TRBV19 and TRBJ2-2; 13 bases line up with TRBD2. V shed 7 bases and J 5 bases; nucleotides not matched to a gene: 4. The germline gives CDR1 LNHDA, CDR2 SQIVND (reference sequence). The CDR3 sequence is 15 residues long. The CDR3 nucleotides are TGTGCCAGTAAACTAGCGGGAGGGGGAACCGGGGAGCTGTTTTTT. Encoded protein: CASKLAGGGTGELFF.

The J gene is TRBJ1-1, the V gene TRBV2; D is uncertain. CDR1 is SNHLY, CDR2 FYNNEI, per germline. This CDR3 region has 11 residues. V lost 8 bases to trimming and J lost 7 bases, with 11 bases between them. CDR3 region: CASGSRGEAFF. CDR3 coding DNA: TGTGCCAGCGGGAGCCGGGGTGAAGCTTTCTTT. The full variable domain, with the rest looked up from reference TRBV2 and TRBJ1-1, is EPEVTQTPSHQVTQMGQEVILRCVPISNHLYFYWYRQILGQKVEFLVSFYNNEISEKSEIFDDQFSVERPDGSNFTLKIRSTKLEDSAMYFCASGSRGEAFFGQGTRLTVV.

The gene calls are TRBV19 and TRBJ1-2; D perhaps matches TRBD1 (5 bases). The CDR3 contains 14 residues. CDR1 is LNHDA, CDR2 SQIVND, per germline (reference sequence). V shed 5 bases and J shed 3 bases, with 13 bases lying between them. CDR3 loop: CASSSPGEDYGYTF. The DNA of the CDR3 is TGTGCCAGTAGTTCCCCGGGGGAAGACTATGGCTACACCTTC.

CDR3 in DNA: TGTGCCACCAGCAGGACGACTAGCGGGGACTCCTCCTACAATGAGCAGTTCTTC. Protein product: CATSRTTSGDSSYNEQFF. V and J are TRBV15 and TRBJ2-1, with 11 bases aligning to TRBD2. The CDR3 sequence is 18 residues long. With V trimmed by 3 bases and J by 0 bases, 7 bases remained unmatched. Germline lookup yields CDR1 LNHNV and CDR2 YYDKDF (reference sequence).

V gene TRBV30 combines with J gene TRBJ2-1, with a possible D match to TRBD2 (6 bases). CDR1 is GTSNPN, CDR2 SVGIG, per germline (reference sequence). The CDR3 is 17 amino acids. V lost 0 bases, J lost 5 bases, and 20 bases lay in between. CDR3 protein: CAWSVRGGVAANNEQFF. The CDR3 region has the DNA TGTGCCTGGAGTGTACGGGGAGGCGTAGCGGCCAACAATGAGCAGTTCTTC.

The rearrangement links TRBV29-1 to TRBJ1-1, with D uncertain. Germline V gene data show CDR1 as SQVTM and CDR2 as ANQGSEA. This CDR3 is 13 amino acids long. V shed 2 bases and J shed 0 bases, with 7 bases lying between them. The CDR3 reads CSVEWGLNTEAFF. CDR3 bases: TGCAGCGTTGAATGGGGTTTGAACACTGAAGCTTTCTTT.

The CDR3 region has the DNA TGTGCCAGCAGTACAGGGGACACTGAAGCTTTCTTT. It codes for CASSTGDTEAFF. The rearrangement links TRBV12-3 or TRBV12-4 to TRBJ1-1; the match to TRBD1 covers 7 bases. V lost 5 bases, J lost 3 bases, and 0 bases stayed unmatched. The CDR3 covers 12 residues.

The chain couples TRBV6-5 to TRBJ1-3; D perhaps matches TRBD1 (6 bases). Trimming pared 5 bases from V and 3 bases from J, leaving 11 bases between. The CDR3 is 14 amino acids. Germline V gene sequence: CDR1 MNHEY, CDR2 SVGAGI. In DNA form, the CDR3 reads TGTGCCAGCAGTCCCTCAGGGGTTGGAAACACCATATATTTT. Its translation: CASSPSGVGNTIYF.

The rearrangement joins TRBV6-5 to TRBJ1-4; maybe TRBD1 (6 bases). CDR1 is MNHEY, CDR2 SVGAGI, per germline. V lost 5 bases, J lost 4 bases, and 14 bases lay in between. This CDR3 has 15 amino acids. CDR3 nucleotides: TGTGCCAGCAGTCTCCGACAGGCGGATAATGAAAAACTGTTTTTT. It codes for CASSLRQADNEKLFF.

The chain combines TRBV19 with TRBJ2-7, with 8 bases matching TRBD2. The CDR3 has 14 amino acids. V lost 5 bases to trimming and J lost 4 bases; unmatched junction nucleotides: 7. In germline, CDR1 is LNHDA, CDR2 SQIVND (reference sequence). Here the CDR3 DNA reads TGTGCCAGTAGTTCTCCTAGCGGGTTGTACGAGCAGTACTTC. Translation: CASSSPSGLYEQYF.

This clone showed up just a few times. The V call is TRBV10-1, the J call TRBJ1-2, with D possibly being TRBD1 (6 bases). The V gene lost 7 bases and the J gene lost 7 bases, with 25 bases spanning the gap. The CDR3 loop spans 16 amino acids. CDR1 WNHNN and CDR2 SYGVQD come from the germline V gene (reference sequence). Written as DNA, the CDR3 is TGCGCCAGCAAACATCCCCGACAGGTCCTACGGAGTGGCTACACCTTC. Translated: CASKHPRQVLRSGYTF.

This chain links TRBV5-1 with TRBJ2-6, with a weak D call TRBD1 (5 bases). V gave up 2 bases and J gave up 0 bases, with 12 bases separating them. CDR3 size: 17 residues. CDR1 is SGHRS and CDR2 is YFSETQ in the germline V gene. The CDR3, as DNA: TGCGCCAGCAGCTTCGGCAGGGCGAGCTCTGGGGCCAACGTCCTGACTTTC. Translated: CASSFGRASSGANVLTF. Drawing the rest from reference TRBV5-1 and TRBJ2-6, the complete variable domain is KAGVTQTPRYLIKTRGQQVTLSCSPISGHRSVSWYQQTPGQGLQFLFEYFSETQRNKGNFPGRFSGRQFSNSRSEMNVSTLELGDSALYLCASSFGRASSGANVLTFGAGSRLTVL.

This chain connects TRBV5-1 to TRBJ2-7, with a weak D call TRBD2 (5 bases). CDR1 and CDR2 from the germline V gene are SGHRS and YFSETQ. This CDR3 spans 13 amino acids. The V end was cut by 2 bases, the J end by 5 bases, with 11 bases between. The CDR3 region has the DNA TGCGCCAGCAGCTTAGAGGGTTGGGACGAGCAGTACTTC. Translating gives CASSLEGWDEQYF.

This clone was recorded only once. V gene TRBV30 combines with J gene TRBJ1-1; no definite D call. V was pared by 3 bases and J by 2 bases, with 13 bases between. Germline values: CDR1 GTSNPN, CDR2 SVGIG (reference sequence). This CDR3 has 14 residues. The CDR3 region is CAWSGLTPNTEAFF. As DNA, the CDR3 is TGTGCCTGGAGCGGACTGACGCCCAACACTGAAGCTTTCTTT.

This chain uses TRBV4-3 with TRBJ2-2; 8 positions match TRBD1. The germline V gene has CDR1 LGHNA and CDR2 YSLEER. This CDR3 spans 16 amino acids. Losses at the gene ends were 4 bases for V and 2 bases for J; bases not matched to a gene: 6. CDR3 protein: CASSLARGQNTGELFF. In nucleotides, the CDR3 is TGCGCCAGCAGCCTGGCCAGGGGGCAAAACACCGGGGAGCTGTTTTTT.

This chain joins TRBV13 and TRBJ1-1, with D possibly being TRBD1 (5 bases). V lost 3 bases and J lost 6, with 20 bases in between. The CDR3 has 16 amino acids. Germline V lookup: CDR1 PRHDT, CDR2 FYEKMQ (reference sequence). DNA of the CDR3: TGTGCCAGCAGCTTGCCTCGGGGAGATAGGGGTGCTGAAGCTTTCTTT. Translating gives CASSLPRGDRGAEAFF.

The chain has TRBV5-5 and TRBJ2-7; 10 bases line up with TRBD1. J was trimmed by 3 bases and V by 4 bases; bases with no gene match: 7. The germline V gene has CDR1 SGHKS and CDR2 YYEKEE (reference sequence). This CDR3 is 15 amino acids long. The CDR3 bases are TGTGCCAGCAGCCAAGGACAGGGGGGGTTCTACGAGCAGTACTTC. Translation: CASSQGQGGFYEQYF.

The chain carries TRBV30 and TRBJ2-7; TRBD2 is a possible D gene (5 bases). The CDR3 is 15 amino acids. V lost 4 bases to trimming and J lost 6 bases, with 22 bases between them. Germline CDR1 reads GTSNPN; CDR2 reads SVGIG (reference sequence). CDR3 amino acids: CAWKTPTGSRAEQYF. The DNA of the CDR3 is TGTGCCTGGAAGACCCCTACGGGATCCCGCGCCGAGCAGTACTTC. The full variable domain, in which reference TRBV30 and TRBJ2-7 provide the parts outside the CDR3, is SQTIHQWPATLVQPVGSPLSLECTVEGTSNPNLYWYRQAAGRGLQLLFYSVGIGQISSEVPQNLSASRPQDRQFILSSKKLLLSDSGFYLCAWKTPTGSRAEQYFGPGTRLTVT.

This CDR3 is CASSLSDRGRGTEAFF. DNA of the CDR3: TGTGCCAGCAGCCTATCGGACAGGGGGCGCGGAACTGAAGCTTTCTTT. The V gene is TRBV3-1 (or the pseudogene TRBV3-2), the J gene TRBJ1-1, with 11 bases lining up with TRBD1. CDR1 and CDR2 from the germline V gene are LGHDT and YNNKEL (reference sequence). The CDR3 covers 16 residues. Germline trimming cut 4 bases from V and 5 bases from J; bases unmatched to any gene: 9.

The J gene is TRBJ2-7, the V gene TRBV7-3, with 9 bases matching TRBD2. The V gene end was trimmed by 5 bases and the J gene end by 1 base; junction bases not matched to a gene: 6. The CDR3 is 15 residues long. CDR1 is SGHTA and CDR2 is FQGTGA in the germline V gene. The CDR3 nucleotides are TGTGCCAGCAGCCCCGGGCTAGCGGGATCCTACGAGCAGTACTTC. Translated: CASSPGLAGSYEQYF.

The chain uses TRBV7-2 and TRBJ1-3; D is unresolved. This CDR3 comprises 13 residues. Trimming took 4 bases from V and 3 from J, leaving 7 bases between them. Germline CDR1 SGHTA, CDR2 FQGNSA. As DNA, the CDR3 is TGTGCCAGCAGCTCAACCTTTGGAAACACCATATATTTT. This encodes CASSSTFGNTIYF.

CDR3 nucleotides: TGCAGCGCGGATAGTGGACGGAAATTTAGTAAACCCTACAATGAGCAGTTCTTC. It is translated as CSADSGRKFSKPYNEQFF. The chain couples TRBV29-1 to TRBJ2-1; D not certain. The CDR3 has 18 amino acids. Deletions cut 7 bases from V and 2 bases from J, with 27 bases between. Germline assignment: CDR1 SQVTM and CDR2 ANQGSEA.

The chain links TRBV20-1 to TRBJ2-5; D not certain. The germline CDR1 and CDR2 sequences are DFQATT and SNEGSKA (reference sequence). The CDR3 covers 10 residues. The V and J ends lost 6 bases and 5 bases respectively, with 7 bases between them. The CDR3 nucleotides read TGCAGTGCCAGTTTGGAGACCCAGTACTTC. It is translated as CSASLETQYF.

This sequence joins TRBV4-1 and TRBJ2-1; D gene ambiguous. The germline V gene has CDR1 MGHRA and CDR2 YSYEKL. The CDR3 sequence is 13 residues long. Between the trimmed V and J ends, which lost 0 bases and 9 bases, there was a span of 9 bases. The DNA for the CDR3 is TGCGCCAGCAGCCAAGAAGTTGTAACTGAGCAGTTCTTC. This sequence encodes CASSQEVVTEQFF.

The CDR3 bases are TGCGCCAGCACGGGCGGGACGGTTTCCTACAATGAGCAGTTCTTC. Translation: CASTGGTVSYNEQFF. The J gene is TRBJ2-1, the V gene TRBV10-1; possibly TRBD2 for D (6 bases). V was cut by 7 bases and J by 1 base, with 14 bases left in between. The CDR3 runs to 15 residues. The germline CDR1 and CDR2 sequences are WNHNN and SYGVQD (reference sequence).

This clone was counted a few times. V is TRBV5-1 and J is TRBJ1-2; possibly TRBD1 for D (5 bases). Trimming took off 6 bases at V and 8 bases at J, with 23 bases between the two ends. The CDR3 loop spans 15 amino acids. Looked up from germline, CDR1 is SGHRS and CDR2 is YFSETQ. The CDR3 DNA follows: TGCGCCAGCAAACCTCGGGACCTCCAAATCGGAGGCTACACCTTC. Translating gives CASKPRDLQIGGYTF.

V and J are TRBV18 and TRBJ2-5; 8 bases agree with TRBD2. The CDR3 length is 14 residues. V lost 7 bases and J lost 4; bases outside the gene matches: 8. The germline V gene has CDR1 KGHSH and CDR2 LQKENI. CDR3 sequence: CASWTGGPGETQYF. CDR3 sequence (DNA): TGTGCCAGCTGGACGGGAGGGCCGGGAGAGACCCAGTACTTC.

This clone was observed a few times. The rearrangement uses TRBV6-5 and TRBJ2-1, with 7 bases aligning to TRBD2. The germline gives CDR1 MNHEY, CDR2 SVGAGI. This CDR3 is 16 amino acids long. V dropped 4 bases and J dropped 7; count of bases not matched to a gene: 13. The CDR3: CASSFPAGRGVNEQFF. CDR3 DNA: TGTGCCAGCAGTTTTCCGGCGGGGAGGGGTGTAAATGAGCAGTTCTTC.